The present TCR beta chain was sequenced within a study of shared T cell receptors in the human thymus. Some clones are missing from TCRdb's copy, which holds only in-frame ones; the method was immunoSEQ multiplex PCR. This sample has hundreds of thousands of clones, with 95% found just once. CDR1 and CDR2 from the germline V gene are MDHEN and SYDVKM. Unmatched junction bases numbered 9, after V lost 4 bases and J lost 9 bases. The CDR3 spans 16 residues. This chain connects TRBV28 to TRBJ2-1, with TRBD2 matching over 13 bases. The sequenced sample consisted of thymocytes. The clonotype comes from a human donor. In DNA form, the CDR3 reads TGTGCCAGCAGTTCACTAGCGGGAGGGCCAGTTGGTGAGCAGTTCTTC. It encodes CASSSLAGGPVGEQFF.